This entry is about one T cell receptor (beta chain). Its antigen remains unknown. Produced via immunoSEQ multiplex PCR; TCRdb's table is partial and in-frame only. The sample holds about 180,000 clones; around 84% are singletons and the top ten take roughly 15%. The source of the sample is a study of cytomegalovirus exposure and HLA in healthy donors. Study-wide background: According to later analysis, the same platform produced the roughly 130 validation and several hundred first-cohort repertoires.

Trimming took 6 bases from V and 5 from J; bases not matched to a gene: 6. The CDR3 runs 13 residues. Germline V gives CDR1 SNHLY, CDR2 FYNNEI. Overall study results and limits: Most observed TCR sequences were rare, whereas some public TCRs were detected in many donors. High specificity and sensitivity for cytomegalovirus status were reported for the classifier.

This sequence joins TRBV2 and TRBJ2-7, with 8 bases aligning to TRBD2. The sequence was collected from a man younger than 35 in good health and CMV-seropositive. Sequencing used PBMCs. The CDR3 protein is CASRGVAGNEQYF. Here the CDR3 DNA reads TGTGCCAGCAGGGGGGTAGCGGGGAACGAGCAGTACTTC.